The 3 T cell receptor beta chains listed next were all sequenced from one sample in a study of T-cell reconstitution after alpha-beta-depleted transplantation in children. No cognate antigen is known for these TCRs. Unique molecular identifiers were incorporated when the TCRbeta library was constructed. TCRdb reprocessed the PCR reads with MiXCR, giving one entry per CDR3 protein. The table lists 250,000 to 300,000 distinct CDR3 sequences, 6.5% to 9% of them singletons, with about 9.1% in the top ten. Overall study results and limits: Newly produced T cells mostly accounted for T-cell counts and diversity one year post-transplant.

Material: peripheral blood, obtained 360 days after TCRalphabeta/CD19-depleted stem cell transplant. The receptors stem from a female patient aged 2-9 years who had a stem cell transplant for Fanconi anemia, so the T cells may come from the graft donor.

This clonotype occurred many times. The chain links TRBV6-4 to TRBJ2-1, with 8 positions matching TRBD2. The junction had 1 base not matched to a gene; V was cut back by 6 bases and J by 0 bases. Germline CDR1 MRHNA, CDR2 SNTAGT. The CDR3 sequence is 14 residues long. The CDR3, as DNA: TGTGCCAGCAGCGGGGGGGCCTCCTACAATGAGCAGTTCTTC. This sequence encodes CASSGGASYNEQFF.

This clonotype was observed a few times. A junction boundary mismatches the germline segment, possibly from a read error. The chain carries TRBV11-2 and TRBJ1-6, with 8 nucleotides matching TRBD1. Germline V CDR1 and CDR2: SGHAT, FQNNGV. This CDR3 region has 15 residues. CDR3 DNA sequence: TGTGCCAGCAGCCTAGACAGGGGCGCGAATTCACCCCTCCACTTT. Encoded protein: CASSLDRGANSPLHF.

This clonotype was recorded at least ten times. V usage is TRBV27 and J usage is TRBJ2-1; no reliable D call. Germline CDR1 and CDR2: MNHEY and SMNVEV (reference sequence). The length of the CDR3 is 13 residues. V was clipped by 2 bases and J by 3 bases, with 5 bases between them. CDR3 nucleotide sequence: TGTGCCAGCAGTTTAACGCGCTACAATGAGCAGTTCTTC. It yields the protein CASSLTRYNEQFF.